Following are 18 T cell receptor beta chains from one sample sequenced in a study of CD8+ T cells in alopecia areata listed by TCRdb under 2018. Libraries were made using the immunoSEQ multiplex PCR assay. RNA was extracted from all samples and reverse transcribed into cDNA as template for TCR sequencing. TCRdb stores this immuneACCESS table with in-frame sequences only. Part of the clones is absent; in the studies checked, under half of the shortfall reflects unresolved V genes, and no reason is known for the rest. For this sample the table gives about 150,000 clones, of which around 47% were detected only once. Together, the top ten hold approximately 6.6% of the sample. The sequencing input was CD4+ T cells sorted from blood. Source of these receptors: a human donor with alopecia areata.

In its sample, this clone was seen once. CDR3 nucleotides: TGCGCCAGCAGCTTGGTTGTCCATGAGGGGGCCACCGGGGAGCTGTTTTTT. Protein product: CASSLVVHEGATGELFF. V is TRBV5-1 and J is TRBJ2-2; TRBD1 agrees at 7 bases. Germline CDR1 and CDR2: SGHRS and YFSETQ. CDR3 size: 17 residues. V gave up 0 bases and J gave up 4 bases; unmatched junction bases: 9.

This sequence joins TRBV28 and TRBJ1-5; 7 nucleotides line up with TRBD1. Germline lookup yields CDR1 MDHEN and CDR2 SYDVKM. The CDR3 runs 15 residues. Germline trimming cut 6 bases from V and 4 bases from J; bases unmatched to any gene: 9. Here the CDR3 reads CASSPDRVVNQPQHF. The CDR3 region has the DNA TGTGCCAGCAGCCCAGACAGGGTAGTAAATCAGCCCCAGCATTTT.

This chain uses TRBV19 with TRBJ2-7, with D perhaps matching TRBD2 (5 bases). The V and J ends lost 2 bases and 2 bases respectively, with 19 bases between them. CDR1 LNHDA and CDR2 SQIVND come from the germline V gene (reference sequence). The CDR3 runs 17 residues. CDR3 loop: CASSIISGVEQPYEQYF. The CDR3 DNA reads TGTGCCAGTAGTATAATTTCCGGGGTGGAACAGCCCTACGAGCAGTACTTC. Full variable domain (remainder filled in from reference TRBV19 and TRBJ2-7): DGGITQSPKYLFRKEGQNVTLSCEQNLNHDAMYWYRQDPGQGLRLIYYSQIVNDFQKGDIAEGYSVSREKKESFPLTVTSAQKNPTAFYLCASSIISGVEQPYEQYFGPGTRLTVT.

This clone was seen just once. V gene TRBV14 combines with J gene TRBJ2-7; tentatively, D is TRBD2 (6 bases). Germline CDR1 and CDR2: SGHDN and FVKESK. Trimming shortened V by 4 bases and J by 6 bases, and 19 bases separated the two germline ends. This CDR3 spans 15 amino acids. Here the CDR3 reads CASSRNAGTGSEQYF. CDR3 bases: TGTGCCAGCAGCCGAAATGCCGGGACTGGCTCCGAGCAGTACTTC.

The chain recombines TRBV2 with TRBJ1-4; TRBD1 is a possible D gene (6 bases). The CDR3 has 15 amino acids. Trimming pared 5 bases from V and 6 bases from J, leaving 16 bases between. CDR1 is SNHLY, CDR2 FYNNEI, per germline. The CDR3 DNA sequence: TGTGCCAGCAGTCGGGACACCAACCGATATGAAAAACTGTTTTTT. This gives the protein CASSRDTNRYEKLFF. Variable domain in full (rest from reference TRBV2 and TRBJ1-4): EPEVTQTPSHQVTQMGQEVILRCVPISNHLYFYWYRQILGQKVEFLVSFYNNEISEKSEIFDDQFSVERPDGSNFTLKIRSTKLEDSAMYFCASSRDTNRYEKLFFGSGTQLSVL.

A few counts support this clone. The gene calls are TRBV18 and TRBJ2-1; 7 positions agree with TRBD2. CDR1 is KGHSH and CDR2 is LQKENI in the germline V gene. The CDR3 sequence is 17 residues long. J was trimmed by 0 bases and V by 1 base; bases with no gene match: 6. Here the CDR3 reads CASSPLPSGISYNEQFF. The CDR3 nucleotides read TGTGCCAGCTCACCACTCCCGAGCGGGATCTCCTACAATGAGCAGTTCTTC.

This chain uses TRBV6-1 with TRBJ1-1; D gene ambiguous. The germline V and J ends were trimmed by 8 bases and 5 bases, with 9 bases remaining between them. CDR1 and CDR2 (germline): MNHNS, SASEGT. The CDR3 spans 11 residues. CDR3 amino acids: CASRGETEAFF. CDR3 DNA sequence: TGTGCCAGCCGAGGTGAAACTGAAGCTTTCTTT.

The J gene is TRBJ1-1, the V gene TRBV29-1; D is uncertain. Trimming stripped 4 bases from V and 4 bases from J, with 10 bases between. In germline, CDR1 is SQVTM, CDR2 ANQGSEA. This CDR3 is 12 amino acids long. CDR3 amino acids: CSVGRAGTEAFF. The DNA for the CDR3 is TGCAGCGTTGGTCGGGCGGGCACTGAAGCTTTCTTT.

The rearrangement joins TRBV29-1 to TRBJ2-1; D remains ambiguous. The CDR3 is 11 amino acids. Looked up from germline, CDR1 is SQVTM and CDR2 is ANQGSEA. The CDR3 nucleotides read TGCAGTTGTCTCTACTACAATGAGCAGTTCTTC. This codes for CSCLYYNEQFF.

V usage is TRBV28 and J usage is TRBJ2-7, with 7 positions matching TRBD1. CDR1 is MDHEN and CDR2 is SYDVKM in the germline V gene. The junction had 8 bases not matched to a gene; V was cut back by 5 bases and J by 4 bases. This CDR3 spans 14 amino acids. The CDR3 DNA reads as TGTGCCAGCAGTGCCCGGGACAGAGGGTACGAGCAGTACTTC. Translation gives CASSARDRGYEQYF.

This clone came up a few times. This chain's CDR3 is CASSLATAGANEQYF. The CDR3 coding sequence is TGCGCCAGCAGCTTGGCCACAGCGGGAGCTAACGAGCAGTACTTC. V is TRBV5-1 and J is TRBJ2-7, with TRBD2 matching over 8 bases. Unmatched junction bases numbered 7, after V lost 0 bases and J lost 5 bases. The germline V gene encodes CDR1 SGHRS and CDR2 YFSETQ. The CDR3 length is 15 residues.

The chain couples TRBV29-1 to TRBJ2-7, with D uncertain. This CDR3 comprises 12 residues. The V gene lost 4 bases and the J gene lost 3 bases, with 10 bases spanning the gap. Germline V CDR1 and CDR2: SQVTM, ANQGSEA. CDR3 sequence (DNA): TGCAGCGTTGCGACTTCCGTCTACGAGCAGTACTTC. This sequence encodes CSVATSVYEQYF.

The V and J genes are TRBV14 and TRBJ2-6; 9 bases match TRBD1. Germline assignment: CDR1 SGHDN and CDR2 FVKESK. V lost 8 bases to trimming and J lost 1 base; unmatched junction nucleotides: 0. The CDR3 extends over 14 amino acids. The CDR3 DNA follows: TGTGCCAGCGGGACAGGGTCTGGGGCCAACGTCCTGACTTTC. The encoded protein is CASGTGSGANVLTF.

The chain uses TRBV29-1 and TRBJ1-1; the match to TRBD1 covers 7 bases. The germline V gene encodes CDR1 SQVTM and CDR2 ANQGSEA. Unmatched junction bases numbered 6, after V lost 7 bases and J lost 1 base. CDR3 size: 13 residues. The CDR3 sequence: CSAGQAGNTEAFF. The CDR3 DNA is TGCAGCGCTGGACAGGCGGGGAACACTGAAGCTTTCTTT.

This clone was observed a few times. V and J are TRBV19 and TRBJ2-7; TRBD1 matches 9 bases. Losses at the gene ends were 7 bases for V and 1 base for J; bases not matched to a gene: 5. Germline V gives CDR1 LNHDA, CDR2 SQIVND (reference sequence). The CDR3 loop spans 14 amino acids. CDR3 nucleotide sequence: TGTGCCAGTACAACCGGGACAGGGTCCTACGAGCAGTACTTC. Protein product: CASTTGTGSYEQYF.

The chain employs TRBV29-1 and TRBJ2-7; no reliable D call. The CDR3 has 12 residues. Trimming left V 7 bases short and J 3 bases short, with 13 bases between. Looked up from germline, CDR1 is SQVTM and CDR2 is ANQGSEA. The CDR3 nucleotides read TGCAGCGCCCTACAAGACGACTACGAGCAGTACTTC. Protein product: CSALQDDYEQYF.

V is TRBV7-9 and J is TRBJ1-1; D might be TRBD1 (5 bases). Germline CDR1 SEHNR, CDR2 FQNEAQ (reference sequence). Trimming stripped 6 bases from V and 1 base from J, with 9 bases between. The CDR3 length is 13 residues. The DNA of the CDR3 is TGTGCCAGCAGGAAACAGGAGAACACTGAAGCTTTCTTT. Its translation is CASRKQENTEAFF.

The chain has TRBV7-8 and TRBJ2-3; D remains unclear. V was cut by 3 bases and J by 6 bases, with 13 bases left in between. The CDR3 has 14 residues. The germline V gene has CDR1 SGHVS and CDR2 FQNEAQ. The CDR3 loop reads CASSFDGMGDTQYF. The CDR3 DNA is TGTGCCAGCAGCTTCGATGGGATGGGGGATACGCAGTATTTT.